This TCR beta chain is from a study of cytomegalovirus exposure and HLA in healthy donors. This CDR3 spans 18 amino acids. Trimming cost V 0 bases and J 8 bases; bases outside gene matches: 12. Germline CDR1 is ENHRY and CDR2 is SYGVKD. PCR involved 60 Vbeta and 13 Jbeta primers. The assay was immunoSEQ multiplex PCR, and TCRdb's table has in-frame clones only and misses some. The sample totals approximately 130,000 clones. What was sequenced was PBMCs. This receptor was taken from a woman in her sixties or seventies in good health and CMV-seronegative. This chain uses TRBV10-3 with TRBJ2-1; 11 bases are shared with TRBD2. The CDR3 protein is CAISESRKTSGGGDEQFF. The CDR3 bases are TGTGCCATCAGTGAGTCGAGAAAAACTAGCGGGGGAGGGGATGAGCAGTTCTTC.